The source of this T cell receptor (beta chain) is a study of identical twins' blood T cells. Study outcomes and limitations: Mainly, cloneset size products determined shared clonotypes, twins included.

This clonotype was counted a few times. As yet, its antigen is unknown. Each TCR cDNA library carried sample-specific barcodes on both ends. One entry per CDR3 protein results from TCRdb running MiXCR on the 5' RACE reads. Seen here are 350,000 to 400,000 distinct CDR3 sequences, roughly 30% observed once, and the top ten hold roughly 5.5%. Likely shared infections and vaccines: all three twin pairs were reared together. V lost 5 bases to trimming and J lost 5 bases, with 15 bases between them. Germline V gives CDR1 SGHNT, CDR2 YENEEA. CDR3 size: 15 residues. The genes are TRBV11-3 and TRBJ1-4; tentatively, D is TRBD1 (5 bases). The sequence derives from a woman aged 18 to 55 in good health. Sample: PBMCs. CDR3 sequence: CASSPREGRNEKLFF. CDR3 nucleotide sequence: TGTGCCAGCAGCCCCCGAGAGGGGAGGAATGAAAAACTGTTTTTT.